This TCR beta chain was retrieved from a study of cytomegalovirus exposure and HLA in healthy donors. Study-level points and caveats: An Asian-associated ancestry cluster reportedly showed fewer N-insertions than the approximately 600-donor mean in a later analysis. Several of the most significant clusters appeared linked to common viral pathogens, based on a later analysis.

This clone was seen just once. Its target is not known. The PCR contained 60 Vbeta and 13 Jbeta primers. This table comes from immunoSEQ multiplex PCR, and its TCRdb copy is limited to in-frame clones, with some not included. The sample has around 87,000 clones; roughly three quarters are singletons. V was clipped by 1 base and J by 7 bases, with 11 bases between them. The germline CDR1 and CDR2 sequences are SGHTA and FQGTGA. The CDR3 has 15 residues. This chain uses TRBV7-3 with TRBJ1-6; tentative D call: TRBD1 (5 bases). The source of this sequence is a middle-aged man in good health and CMV-seronegative. Sequenced material: PBMCs. The CDR3 reads CASSLNSGHNSPLHF. The DNA of the CDR3 is TGTGCCAGCAGCTTAAATAGTGGACACAATTCACCCCTCCACTTT.